Listed below are T cell receptor beta chains from one sample, sequenced in a study of cytomegalovirus exposure and HLA in healthy donors. Profiled with immunoSEQ multiplex PCR; TCRdb holds only in-frame clones, not every one. The table lists 70,000 to 95,000 clones, 75% to 85% of them singletons. Sequenced sample: PBMCs. These receptors were obtained from a man aged 18-30 years in good health and CMV-seronegative. The CDR3 runs from the conserved cysteine through the conserved F or W. The size of a clone is reported for some rows only, either as once, few or many, or as a class for expanded clones.

size: few
J: TRBJ1-1
V: TRBV6-1
CDR3: CASREEAFF

size: .
J: TRBJ2-3
V: TRBV7-2
CDR3: CASSLKPQYF

size: .
J: TRBJ2-1
V: TRBV9
CDR3: CASSNTNGGGVVEQFF

size: .
J: TRBJ2-3
V: TRBV5-4
CDR3: CATATNSGTSKYF

size: .
J: TRBJ1-5
V: TRBV28
CDR3: CASSSPSGGGVNGNQPQHF

size: .
J: TRBJ2-1
V: TRBV10-3
CDR3: CAIRTPRGGLSEQFF

size: .
J: TRBJ1-6
V: TRBV6-5
CDR3: CASSYLDRGNSPLHF

size: once
J: TRBJ1-1
V: TRBV11-2
CDR3: CASSLGEDTEAFF

size: .
J: TRBJ1-2
V: TRBV5-5
CDR3: CASSLGPRGDGYTF

size: once
J: .
V: TRBV6-1
CDR3: CASSEGQLGLASYEQYF

size: .
J: TRBJ2-3
V: TRBV10-3
CDR3: CAIYSGYGTDTQYF

size: .
J: TRBJ1-1
V: TRBV7-9
CDR3: CASSLEDTEAFF

size: .
J: TRBJ2-7
V: TRBV25-1
CDR3: CASSARQGYEQYF

size: few
J: TRBJ2-6
V: TRBV4-2
CDR3: CASSQDSLRSHSGGNVLTF

size: few
J: TRBJ1-2
V: TRBV18
CDR3: CASSPTGRGAESYGYTF

size: .
J: TRBJ2-7
V: TRBV28
CDR3: CASSLTGGNRGYHGEQYF

size: .
J: TRBJ2-7
V: TRBV5-1
CDR3: CASSSALGPSYEQYF

size: few
J: TRBJ2-7
V: TRBV14
CDR3: CASSQATAYEQYF

size: .
J: TRBJ2-1
V: TRBV7-7
CDR3: CASSPFSGGPYNEQFF

size: few
J: TRBJ1-4
V: TRBV6-4
CDR3: CASRRDRERMGKEKLFF

size: .
J: TRBJ2-1
V: TRBV2
CDR3: CASSESLRLAGGNEQFF

size: .
J: TRBJ1-1
V: TRBV27
CDR3: CASSRSGSRVNTEAFF

size: few
J: TRBJ1-1
V: TRBV2
CDR3: CASRGPGNTEAFF

size: .
J: TRBJ1-1
V: TRBV12-5
CDR3: CASGFRSTEAFF

size: .
J: TRBJ2-7
V: TRBV15
CDR3: CATSRGGQGAYEQYF

size: .
J: TRBJ1-1
V: TRBV6-4
CDR3: CANGPTGKNTEAFF

size: .
J: TRBJ1-2
V: TRBV30
CDR3: CAWTGGPYGYTF

size: few
J: TRBJ2-7
V: TRBV18
CDR3: CASSETGTGAHEQYF

size: .
J: TRBJ2-2
V: TRBV27
CDR3: CASSRGQGRVGELFF

size: .
J: TRBJ2-5
V: TRBV5-1
CDR3: CASSLASLDRETQYF

size: few
J: TRBJ2-7
V: TRBV2
CDR3: CASGTGVQQYF

size: .
J: TRBJ1-5
V: TRBV2
CDR3: CASSQGTGALPQHF

size: .
J: TRBJ1-1
V: TRBV5-4
CDR3: CASSPTGGWTEAFF

size: few
J: TRBJ1-5
V: TRBV30
CDR3: CAWEGGQGKGNQPQHF

size: .
J: TRBJ2-1
V: TRBV19
CDR3: CASSIDLGEQFF

size: .
J: TRBJ1-4
V: TRBV4-1
CDR3: CASSHSAWAGNEKLFF

size: .
J: TRBJ2-1
V: TRBV6-1
CDR3: CASSEGRGPPYNEQFF

size: .
J: TRBJ2-7
V: TRBV6-5
CDR3: CASLPEDIFYEQYF

size: .
J: TRBJ2-3
V: TRBV29-1
CDR3: CSSRSGNTDTQYF

size: few
J: TRBJ2-7
V: TRBV1
CDR3: CTSSQGGQGSSYEQYF

size: .
J: TRBJ2-2
V: TRBV11-2
CDR3: CASSLVLTGGRTGELFF

size: .
J: TRBJ1-1
V: TRBV10-2
CDR3: CASSGPRREGGQNTEAFF

size: .
J: TRBJ1-1
V: TRBV6-4
CDR3: CASSRTGNTEAFF

size: few
J: TRBJ2-7
V: TRBV6-5
CDR3: CASSYVPGGNEQYF

size: once
J: TRBJ2-3
V: TRBV7-3
CDR3: CASSLKGGGALTDTQYF

size: .
J: TRBJ2-1
V: TRBV7-3
CDR3: CASSLTSSTDEQFF

size: .
J: TRBJ2-3
V: TRBV9
CDR3: CASSVTSGGSDTQYF

size: .
J: TRBJ1-5
V: TRBV12-5
CDR3: CASGEGTGSNQPQHF

size: .
J: TRBJ1-5
V: TRBV7-9
CDR3: CASSPGQGTISNQPQHF

size: .
J: TRBJ2-1
V: TRBV5-1
CDR3: CASSLASVTSGGAGEQFF

size: .
J: TRBJ2-7
V: TRBV27
CDR3: CASSGAGGRGSDYEQYF

size: few
J: TRBJ2-5
V: TRBV7-9
CDR3: CASSGSGRGETQYF

size: .
J: TRBJ2-5
V: TRBV14
CDR3: CASSQDRNSQETQYF

size: .
J: TRBJ2-7
V: TRBV7-9
CDR3: CASSFPLAGTYEQYF

size: .
J: TRBJ1-2
V: TRBV5-1
CDR3: CASSLESVYGYTF

size: .
J: TRBJ2-1
V: TRBV5-1
CDR3: CASSPAGDYNEQFF

size: .
J: TRBJ1-1
V: TRBV2
CDR3: CASSDRRIEAFF